This is a list of T cell receptor beta chains from one sample in a study of pediatric ulcerative colitis. Libraries were prepared by immunoSEQ multiplex PCR; TCRdb keeps only in-frame clonotypes and omits some of them. Of tens of thousands of clones detected, about 69% appear once; the ten largest clones hold around 7.8%. The specimen sequenced was gut tissue. All receptors come from a boy aged 10-17 years with severe ulcerative colitis. The CDR3 runs from the conserved cysteine through the conserved F or W. Each record gives: CDR3 DNA, CDR3 protein, V gene, J gene, D gene, clone size. A D gene is named only where the DNA matches it firmly. Size tells how often a clone was seen (once, few, many) or the class of an expanded clone, and some rows leave it out.

CDR3nt: TGTGCCAGCAGCTTAGCCGGGTCTCCGGGCACCGGGGAGCTGTTTTTT
CDR3aa: CASSLAGSPGTGELFF
v_gene: TRBV7-9
j_gene: TRBJ2-2
d_gene: .
abundance: .

CDR3nt: TGTGCCAGCAGCTTATGGGTTACAGATACGCAGTATTTT
CDR3aa: CASSLWVTDTQYF
v_gene: TRBV7-9
j_gene: TRBJ2-3
d_gene: .
abundance: .

CDR3nt: TGTGCCTGGAGTGGGATAGAAGCGACTCAATCCTACAATGAGCAGTTCTTC
CDR3aa: CAWSGIEATQSYNEQFF
v_gene: TRBV30
j_gene: TRBJ2-1
d_gene: .
abundance: .

CDR3nt: TGTGCCAGCAGCTTAGTCGCGGTCGGTCAAGAGACCCAGTACTTC
CDR3aa: CASSLVAVGQETQYF
v_gene: TRBV7-2
j_gene: TRBJ2-5
d_gene: .
abundance: once

CDR3nt: TGTGCCAGCAGCCCCGTTGGCGGGAGGGCCAACGAGCAGTACTTC
CDR3aa: CASSPVGGRANEQYF
v_gene: TRBV7-8
j_gene: TRBJ2-7
d_gene: TRBD2
abundance: .

CDR3nt: TGCGCCAGCAGCCAATCCCCACCGGGACTAGCCTTTGGGGAGCAGTACTTC
CDR3aa: CASSQSPPGLAFGEQYF
v_gene: TRBV4-1
j_gene: TRBJ2-7
d_gene: TRBD2
abundance: once

CDR3nt: TGTGCCAGCAGTTACTCTGCGGGTGGAGAGACCCAGTACTTC
CDR3aa: CASSYSAGGETQYF
v_gene: TRBV6-6
j_gene: TRBJ2-5
d_gene: .
abundance: .

CDR3nt: TGTGCCAGCAGCCAAGATTCTTCCAGACGCCCCAATTTCTCTGGAAACACCATATATTTT
CDR3aa: CASSQDSSRRPNFSGNTIYF
v_gene: TRBV4-2
j_gene: TRBJ1-3
d_gene: .
abundance: .

CDR3nt: TGCGCCAGCAGCTTTGCAGGGTGGGGGACTGAAGCTTTCTTT
CDR3aa: CASSFAGWGTEAFF
v_gene: TRBV5-1
j_gene: TRBJ1-1
d_gene: .
abundance: .

CDR3nt: TGTGCCAGCAGGGGGACAGGACAGAATGGCTACACCTTC
CDR3aa: CASRGTGQNGYTF
v_gene: TRBV2
j_gene: TRBJ1-2
d_gene: TRBD1
abundance: few

CDR3nt: TGTGCCAGCAGTGAAATTTGGACAACAAACACTGAAGCTTTCTTT
CDR3aa: CASSEIWTTNTEAFF
v_gene: TRBV6-1
j_gene: TRBJ1-1
d_gene: .
abundance: .

CDR3nt: TGTGCCAGAAGCACCGTACAGAACTATGGCTACACCTTC
CDR3aa: CARSTVQNYGYTF
v_gene: TRBV5-3
j_gene: TRBJ1-2
d_gene: .
abundance: few

CDR3nt: TGCGCCACCCGATATGACAGCACCTATGGCTACACCTTC
CDR3aa: CATRYDSTYGYTF
v_gene: TRBV5-1
j_gene: TRBJ1-2
d_gene: .
abundance: .

CDR3nt: TGTGCCAGCAGCTTAGCCCCTGGACTAGCCAATGAGCAGTTCTTC
CDR3aa: CASSLAPGLANEQFF
v_gene: TRBV7-2
j_gene: TRBJ2-1
d_gene: TRBD2
abundance: .

CDR3nt: TGTGCCAGCAGCCCTAGGGCGGGACAGGGCTCCTACGAGCAGTACTTC
CDR3aa: CASSPRAGQGSYEQYF
v_gene: TRBV7-6
j_gene: TRBJ2-7
d_gene: TRBD1
abundance: .

CDR3nt: TGCAGCGTTGCCTCGGGAGGCACAGATACGCAGTATTTT
CDR3aa: CSVASGGTDTQYF
v_gene: TRBV29-1
j_gene: TRBJ2-3
d_gene: .
abundance: .

CDR3nt: TGTGCCAGCAACGCCGGACAGGCTTCACCCCTCCACTTT
CDR3aa: CASNAGQASPLHF
v_gene: TRBV6-6
j_gene: TRBJ1-6
d_gene: TRBD1
abundance: .

CDR3nt: TGTGCCAGCAGTGACGGGACAGATAATTCACCCCTCCACTTT
CDR3aa: CASSDGTDNSPLHF
v_gene: TRBV6-4
j_gene: TRBJ1-6
d_gene: TRBD1
abundance: .

CDR3nt: TGTGCCAGCAGCGTAGGACTAGTGACTGAAGCTTTCTTT
CDR3aa: CASSVGLVTEAFF
v_gene: TRBV9
j_gene: TRBJ1-1
d_gene: .
abundance: .

CDR3nt: TGTGCCAGCAGTTACACAGGCCCCCACTACAATGAGCAGTTCTTC
CDR3aa: CASSYTGPHYNEQFF
v_gene: TRBV27
j_gene: TRBJ2-1
d_gene: .
abundance: few

CDR3nt: TGTGCCGCTATCCATAAGAGGGGCGGTAAAGAGACCCAGTACTTC
CDR3aa: CAAIHKRGGKETQYF
v_gene: TRBV27
j_gene: TRBJ2-5
d_gene: .
abundance: few

CDR3nt: TGTGCCAGCAGCGGGGGACAACTGGCTAACTATGGCTACACCTTC
CDR3aa: CASSGGQLANYGYTF
v_gene: TRBV11-2
j_gene: TRBJ1-2
d_gene: .
abundance: .

CDR3nt: TGTGCCAGCAGCGTAGAGCGCGTGGGGACCCAGTACTTC
CDR3aa: CASSVERVGTQYF
v_gene: TRBV9
j_gene: TRBJ2-5
d_gene: .
abundance: .

CDR3nt: TGTGCCTGGAGCGTAGTGTTGGGGGCTTCCACTGAAGCTTTCTTT
CDR3aa: CAWSVVLGASTEAFF
v_gene: TRBV30
j_gene: TRBJ1-1
d_gene: .
abundance: few

CDR3nt: TGCAGCGTTGAGAGGGGGGGAAACACTGAAGCTTTCTTT
CDR3aa: CSVERGGNTEAFF
v_gene: TRBV29-1
j_gene: TRBJ1-1
d_gene: .
abundance: .

CDR3nt: TGTGCCAGCAGTCGGGGACAGTCAAGCGAAGCTTTCTTT
CDR3aa: CASSRGQSSEAFF
v_gene: TRBV6-6
j_gene: TRBJ1-1
d_gene: TRBD1
abundance: .

CDR3nt: TGCAGCGTTGAGGAAGCGGGAGGGTACGAGCAGTACTTC
CDR3aa: CSVEEAGGYEQYF
v_gene: TRBV29-1
j_gene: TRBJ2-7
d_gene: TRBD2
abundance: .

CDR3nt: TGTGCCAGCAGTGAATCGGTAGGGATCAATGGCTACACCTTC
CDR3aa: CASSESVGINGYTF
v_gene: TRBV25-1
j_gene: TRBJ1-2
d_gene: .
abundance: .

CDR3nt: TGTGCCAGCAGTGACCCAAGCGGGAGCTCCTACAATGAGCAGTTCTTC
CDR3aa: CASSDPSGSSYNEQFF
v_gene: TRBV6-4
j_gene: TRBJ2-1
d_gene: TRBD2
abundance: few

CDR3nt: TGTGCCAGTAGTATGGGGACAGGGCGCGGAGCAGATACGCAGTATTTT
CDR3aa: CASSMGTGRGADTQYF
v_gene: TRBV19
j_gene: TRBJ2-3
d_gene: TRBD1
abundance: .

CDR3nt: TGCAGTGCTAAAGCCGGGATTCACCAGTACTTC
CDR3aa: CSAKAGIHQYF
v_gene: TRBV20-1
j_gene: TRBJ2-7
d_gene: .
abundance: .

CDR3nt: TGCGCCAGCCGACTTGGGACCTTCTGGGCAGATACGCAGTATTTT
CDR3aa: CASRLGTFWADTQYF
v_gene: TRBV5-1
j_gene: TRBJ2-3
d_gene: .
abundance: .

CDR3nt: TGTGCCAGCAGATATGCCGGGACAGGGGGCACTGAAGCTTTCTTT
CDR3aa: CASRYAGTGGTEAFF
v_gene: TRBV2
j_gene: TRBJ1-1
d_gene: TRBD1
abundance: .

CDR3nt: TGTGCCATCAGTGAGGACAGGGGGGAAAAACTGTTTTTT
CDR3aa: CAISEDRGEKLFF
v_gene: TRBV10-3
j_gene: TRBJ1-4
d_gene: TRBD1
abundance: .

CDR3nt: TGTGCCAGTAGTATGGTGACTAGAAACAATGAGCAGTTCTTC
CDR3aa: CASSMVTRNNEQFF
v_gene: TRBV19
j_gene: TRBJ2-1
d_gene: .
abundance: .

CDR3nt: TGTGCCAGCAGTTACGGGGGACAGGGGTATGGCTACACCTTC
CDR3aa: CASSYGGQGYGYTF
v_gene: TRBV6-6
j_gene: TRBJ1-2
d_gene: TRBD1
abundance: .

CDR3nt: TGTGCCAGCAGCTTGTACCGGGGAGGGGACTATGGCTACACCTTC
CDR3aa: CASSLYRGGDYGYTF
v_gene: TRBV11-3
j_gene: TRBJ1-2
d_gene: .
abundance: .

CDR3nt: TGTGCCAGCAGTTACAGTTCCTATCAGCCCCAGCATTTT
CDR3aa: CASSYSSYQPQHF
v_gene: TRBV6-5
j_gene: TRBJ1-5
d_gene: .
abundance: few

CDR3nt: TGTGCCAGCAGCCAAGCTCGGGACAGGCCCAACAGCGGGGATCAGCCCCAGCATTTT
CDR3aa: CASSQARDRPNSGDQPQHF
v_gene: TRBV14
j_gene: TRBJ1-5
d_gene: TRBD1
abundance: .

CDR3nt: TGTGCCATCAGTCCCGGACTAGCGGATTACAATGAGCAGTTCTTC
CDR3aa: CAISPGLADYNEQFF
v_gene: TRBV10-3
j_gene: TRBJ2-1
d_gene: TRBD2
abundance: .

CDR3nt: TGTGCCAGCAGTGCCGGGACAGGGGGCTACGAGCAGTACTTC
CDR3aa: CASSAGTGGYEQYF
v_gene: TRBV6-4
j_gene: TRBJ2-7
d_gene: TRBD1
abundance: .

CDR3nt: TGCGCCAGCAGCCCCGTTGAGGGAGCTGGAAACACCATATATTTT
CDR3aa: CASSPVEGAGNTIYF
v_gene: TRBV4-1
j_gene: TRBJ1-3
d_gene: .
abundance: .

CDR3nt: TGTGCCAGTAGCCTAGGGGACGGGGGAGCGAGAGGAGAGACCCAGTACTTC
CDR3aa: CASSLGDGGARGETQYF
v_gene: TRBV19
j_gene: TRBJ2-5
d_gene: .
abundance: .

CDR3nt: TGTGCCAGCAGCGCAGGGACAGGGCCATCCTACGAGCAGTACTTC
CDR3aa: CASSAGTGPSYEQYF
v_gene: TRBV9
j_gene: TRBJ2-7
d_gene: TRBD1
abundance: .

CDR3nt: TGCAGCGCGGCAGCTAACTATGGCTACACCTTC
CDR3aa: CSAAANYGYTF
v_gene: TRBV29-1
j_gene: TRBJ1-2
d_gene: .
abundance: .

CDR3nt: TGTGCCAGCAGTCCAGCGGGGAGGGTCACATCGGATACGCAGTATTTT
CDR3aa: CASSPAGRVTSDTQYF
v_gene: TRBV25-1
j_gene: TRBJ2-3
d_gene: TRBD2
abundance: .

CDR3nt: TGTGCCAGCAGCTCGCAGGGTAGCGGGAGGGGGGAGACCCAGTACTTC
CDR3aa: CASSSQGSGRGETQYF
v_gene: TRBV7-2
j_gene: TRBJ2-5
d_gene: TRBD2
abundance: .

CDR3nt: TGTGCCAGCAGCTTAGAAGGGCGGGAGGGCCCCTCCTACAATGAGCAGTTCTTC
CDR3aa: CASSLEGREGPSYNEQFF
v_gene: TRBV13
j_gene: TRBJ2-1
d_gene: TRBD2
abundance: few

CDR3nt: TGTGCCAGCAGCTTGTTTGGCGGAATAACCTACGAGCAGTACTTC
CDR3aa: CASSLFGGITYEQYF
v_gene: TRBV7-2
j_gene: TRBJ2-7
d_gene: .
abundance: .

CDR3nt: TGTGCCAGCAGCGTCGTTGGCTTGGGGACTGAAGCTTTCTTT
CDR3aa: CASSVVGLGTEAFF
v_gene: TRBV11-3
j_gene: TRBJ1-1
d_gene: .
abundance: .

CDR3nt: TGTGCCTGGAACCCCCCGGGGATTGGAAATGGCTACACCTTC
CDR3aa: CAWNPPGIGNGYTF
v_gene: TRBV30
j_gene: TRBJ1-2
d_gene: .
abundance: .

CDR3nt: TGTGCCAGCGAAGGCTATGGCTACACCTTC
CDR3aa: CASEGYGYTF
v_gene: TRBV6-5
j_gene: TRBJ1-2
d_gene: .
abundance: .

CDR3nt: TGCAGCGTTATCGGAGGGGGCTCCTACAATGAGCAGTTCTTC
CDR3aa: CSVIGGGSYNEQFF
v_gene: TRBV29-1
j_gene: TRBJ2-1
d_gene: .
abundance: .

CDR3nt: TGTGCCAGCAGCGGTAGCCCCTTGGGACTAGCGGGAGGTCGCTCCTACAATGAGCAGTTCTTC
CDR3aa: CASSGSPLGLAGGRSYNEQFF
v_gene: TRBV9
j_gene: TRBJ2-1
d_gene: TRBD2
abundance: .